This T cell receptor beta chain was captured in a study of T cells after yellow fever vaccination. Study background: Preparing low-cell-number fractions relied on SMART-Seq v4 Ultra Low Input. Study observations and caveats: Most primary-vaccination clones recurred post-booster (around 95% CD4, over 70% CD8).

Each CDR3 protein is one row after TCRdb ran MiXCR on the 5' RACE reads. The repertoire consists of 29,000 or so distinct CDR3 sequences, with over 4.5% occurring once and the leading ten covering roughly 41%. V shed 0 bases and J 3 bases; nucleotides not matched to a gene: 3. CDR1 and CDR2 (germline): LGHNA, YNFKEQ. The CDR3 runs to 16 residues. This clonotype has a count of ten or more. The antigen is undetermined. The input for sequencing was CD8+ T cells sorted from PBMCs, taken 10 days after the yellow fever booster vaccination. The chain has TRBV4-2 and TRBJ2-7; 12 bases are a match to TRBD2. The receptor was derived from a young man who received the YFV17D yellow fever vaccine. CDR3 sequence: CASSQETSGRDYEQYF. As DNA, the CDR3 is TGTGCCAGCAGCCAAGAGACTAGCGGGAGAGACTACGAGCAGTACTTC.